Reported below is one T cell receptor beta chain. V lost 3 bases to trimming and J lost 8 bases, with 23 bases between them. The CDR3 has 18 residues. CDR1 is LGHNA and CDR2 is YSLEER in the germline V gene. This sample is drawn from a study of identifying expanded T cells in peripheral blood. Only in-frame clones appear in the TCRdb table, and some are missing; sequencing was by immunoSEQ multiplex PCR. This sample carries some 130,000 clones, approximately 86% of them seen once, and the ten largest clones take 7% to 10%. Collection occurred without any documented infections or immune events in donors.

This sequence joins TRBV4-3 and TRBJ1-6, with D possibly being TRBD1 (5 bases). The sequencing sample was made of blood. The sequence came from a person between 18 and 70 years old in good health. CDR3 in amino acids: CASSHSRDGDSSYSPLHF. CDR3 nucleotides: TGCGCCAGCAGCCATTCCCGGGACGGAGATTCATCCTATTCACCCCTCCACTTT.